This T cell receptor (beta chain) was captured in a study of T cells in Graves' hyperthyroidism and ophthalmopathy. The V end lost 6 bases, the J end lost 11 bases, and 13 bases lay between the germline ends. CDR3 length: 11 amino acids. CDR1 is MNHNS, CDR2 SASEGT, per germline. This clonotype was detected only a few times. RNA transcripts provided the source from which TCR beta CDR3 regions were amplified. The TCR CDR3 first-round RT-PCR relied on the HTBI primer set. TCRdb re-derived calls from the multiplex PCR reads in MiXCR, one entry per CDR3 protein. The sample has some 550,000 distinct CDR3 sequences; 16% are singletons.

The TCR sequence derives from a woman aged 35 to 49 with Graves' ophthalmopathy. The V call is TRBV6-1, the J call TRBJ1-1, with D possibly matching TRBD1 (5 bases). The sample consisted of blood. The CDR3 DNA reads TGTGCCAGCAGAACCAGGGTTCAGGCTTTCTTT. Amino acids: CASRTRVQAFF.